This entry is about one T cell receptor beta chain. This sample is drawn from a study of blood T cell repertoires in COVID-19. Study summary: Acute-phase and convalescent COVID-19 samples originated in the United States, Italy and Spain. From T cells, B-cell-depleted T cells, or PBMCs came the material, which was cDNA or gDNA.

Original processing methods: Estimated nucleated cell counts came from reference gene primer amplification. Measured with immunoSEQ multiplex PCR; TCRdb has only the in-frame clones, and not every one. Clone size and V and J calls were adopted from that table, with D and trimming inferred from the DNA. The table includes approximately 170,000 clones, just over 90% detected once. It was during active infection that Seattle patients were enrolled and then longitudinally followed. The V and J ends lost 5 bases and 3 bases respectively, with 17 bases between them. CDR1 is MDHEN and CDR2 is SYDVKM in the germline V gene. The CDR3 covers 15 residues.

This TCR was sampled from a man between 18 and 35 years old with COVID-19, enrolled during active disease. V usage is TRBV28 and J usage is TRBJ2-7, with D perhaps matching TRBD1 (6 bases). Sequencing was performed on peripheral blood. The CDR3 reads CASSRDRDTYYEQYF. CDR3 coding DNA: TGTGCCAGCAGTAGAGACCGGGACACCTACTACGAGCAGTACTTC.